The sequence of this T cell receptor beta chain was determined in a study of PD-1 blockade in mismatch repair-deficient tumors (dated by TCRdb to 2016 to 2017). In the study overall: The trial enrolled 86 consecutive patients with over 10 mismatch repair-deficient cancer types between 2013 and late 2016, all previously treated and progressing. Tumor-associated T cell clones in the peripheral blood of patients responding to PD-1 blockade were tracked using deep sequencing of TCR CDR3 regions. The full study reports these points: Clones residing in the tumor, which were often undetectable in blood before treatment, expanded quickly after pembrolizumab and then contracted, generally before radiologic responses.

This clone has just one count. Its antigen is currently not known. Base qualities are not provided; no much larger clone lies one nucleotide away. V was cut back by 6 bases and J by 0 bases, leaving a gap of 15 bases between them. The CDR3 goes from the cysteine to the phenylalanine over 15 residues. Only the CDR3 portion is preserved as DNA: 45 bases, with reading frame beginning at the first base. The germline V gene (reference sequence) gives CDR1 as MNHEY and CDR2 as SMNVEV. Mismatch repair deficiency was established in every enrolled patient by polymerase chain reaction or immunohistochemistry. TCR sequencing was carried out for three patients who responded to pembrolizumab therapy. The phase II trial prospectively tested pembrolizumab PD-1 blockade in advanced mismatch repair-deficient cancers regardless of tissue of origin. Peripheral blood T cell samples were serially collected before and at multiple times after PD-1 blockade was started. The timing of each blood sample was reported as weeks after the first dose of pembrolizumab.

The receptor library was made with the immunoSEQ multiplex PCR assay. Sourced from immuneACCESS, this table was stored by TCRdb with only in-frame sequences that have V and J called. A share of the clones is absent; for the studies checked, an unresolved V gene accounts for under half, and the remainder has no known explanation. Here the sample has 40,000 to 65,000 clones; approximately 81% occur a single time. The biggest ten clones account for over 7.5% of the sample. This receptor was identified in an adult with mismatch repair-deficient cancer. This material consisted of peripheral blood, taken roughly 21 weeks after starting pembrolizumab. The chain employs TRBV27 and TRBJ2-7; perhaps TRBD2 is the D gene, with 7 bases matching. The CDR3 reads as follows: CASRGGGTRSYEQYF. The DNA sequence is TGTGCCAGCAGGGGCGGGGGCACCCGCTCCTACGAGCAGTACTTC.